A single sample gave rise to the 14 T cell receptor beta chains below, sequenced in a study of blood T cell repertoires in COVID-19. Clones were sequenced by immunoSEQ multiplex PCR, and TCRdb holds only the in-frame ones, with some missing. The data contain approximately 240,000 clones, over 75% of them singletons. Sample: peripheral blood. Source of these receptors: a woman in her thirties or forties who had recovered from COVID-19.

This clone has a single count. The rearrangement uses TRBV19 and TRBJ2-5, with D tentatively TRBD2 (7 bases). There are 14 residues in the CDR3. Trimming took 8 bases from V and 7 from J, leaving 20 bases between them. Germline assignment: CDR1 LNHDA and CDR2 SQIVND (reference sequence). The CDR3 DNA sequence: TGTGCCAGTCACGAAAGGGGGGGAAGCAGGACCCAGTACTTC. Translation gives CASHERGGSRTQYF.

The CDR3 region is CASSRDRSYEQYF. The CDR3 DNA follows: TGTGCCAGCAGCCGGGACAGGTCCTACGAGCAGTACTTC. The chain is built from TRBV7-9 and TRBJ2-7, with 8 bases lining up with TRBD1. CDR3 length: 13 amino acids. The germline CDR1 and CDR2 sequences are SEHNR and FQNEAQ (reference sequence). V lost 5 bases and J lost 1; bases outside the gene matches: 1.

V and J are TRBV9 and TRBJ2-3; TRBD1 matches 8 bases. Germline CDR1 is SGDLS and CDR2 is YYNGEE. Trimming at V came to 3 bases and at J to 3 bases, leaving 6 bases not matched to a gene. The CDR3 totals 15 residues. The CDR3 loop is CASSAIQGETDTQYF. As DNA, the CDR3 is TGTGCCAGCAGCGCTATACAGGGGGAAACAGATACGCAGTATTTT.

This chain uses TRBV18 with TRBJ2-1; a possible D gene is TRBD2 (6 bases). The CDR3 is 13 amino acids. V dropped 3 bases and J dropped 7 bases, with 10 bases sitting between them. Germline CDR1 reads KGHSH; CDR2 reads LQKENI. The CDR3 loop reads CASSPPAGNEQFF. In nucleotides, the CDR3 is TGTGCCAGCTCACCGCCGGCGGGAAATGAGCAGTTCTTC.

V usage is TRBV3-1 (or the pseudogene TRBV3-2) and J usage is TRBJ1-4; a possible D gene is TRBD1 (5 bases). Between the trimmed V and J ends, which lost 2 bases and 6 bases, there was a span of 10 bases. CDR3 length equals 14 residues. Germline assignment: CDR1 LGHDT and CDR2 YNNKEL (reference sequence). The CDR3 DNA is TGTGCCAGCAGCCAAAGGGGCTCTTATGAAAAACTGTTTTTT. Translating gives CASSQRGSYEKLFF.

The genes are TRBV4-1 and TRBJ1-2; tentatively, D is TRBD1 (6 bases). Germline CDR1 reads MGHRA; CDR2 reads YSYEKL. V lost 3 bases and J lost 8, with 16 bases in between. The CDR3 runs 14 residues. CDR3 coding DNA: TGCGCCAGCAGCCACTACGAGAGGGGGACGGGCTACACCTTC. Translated: CASSHYERGTGYTF.

This chain joins TRBV28 and TRBJ1-5; D is possibly TRBD1 (6 bases). Germline values: CDR1 MDHEN, CDR2 SYDVKM. Trimming took 5 bases from V and 4 from J, leaving 15 bases between them. The length of the CDR3 is 15 residues. In DNA, the CDR3 is TGTGCCAGCAGTCTGGGCGGGGGGCCTAATCAGCCCCAGCATTTT. It codes for CASSLGGGPNQPQHF.

The rearrangement joins TRBV18 to TRBJ2-1, with 12 bases fitting TRBD2. This CDR3 comprises 19 residues. Germline V gene lookup returns CDR1 KGHSH and CDR2 LQKENI. V lost 1 base to trimming and J lost 0 bases; unmatched junction nucleotides: 7. Here the CDR3 reads CASSPLLLAGGSSYNEQFF. In nucleotides, the CDR3 is TGTGCCAGCTCACCACTTCTGCTAGCGGGGGGGAGCTCCTACAATGAGCAGTTCTTC.

The rearrangement joins TRBV18 to TRBJ2-2; 10 bases fit TRBD1. The V gene's germline CDR1 is KGHSH and CDR2 LQKENI. V was pared by 3 bases and J by 6 bases, with 4 bases of the junction left unmatched. The CDR3 has 15 amino acids. The CDR3 DNA follows: TGTGCCAGCTCACCGGGACAGGGGAGGGCCGGGGAGCTGTTTTTT. Amino acid sequence: CASSPGQGRAGELFF.

This clone was observed a few times. The J gene is TRBJ2-7, the V gene TRBV18, with TRBD2 matching over 9 bases. Germline V gives CDR1 KGHSH, CDR2 LQKENI. The trim removed 2 bases at V and 1 base at J, leaving 6 bases unmatched. There are 16 residues in the CDR3. The CDR3 DNA sequence: TGTGCCAGCTCACCAGGGCAGCGGGGGGTTTCCTACGAGCAGTACTTC. Its protein is CASSPGQRGVSYEQYF. Based on the CDR3 plus reference TRBV18 and TRBJ2-7, the full variable domain is NAGVMQNPRHLVRRRGQEARLRCSPMKGHSHVYWYRQLPEEGLKFMVYLQKENIIDESGMPKERFSAEFPKEGPSILRIQQVVRGDSAAYFCASSPGQRGVSYEQYFGPGTRLTVT.

J is TRBJ1-2 and V is TRBV7-2; 8 nucleotides match TRBD1. The V gene's germline CDR1 is SGHTA and CDR2 FQGNSA. This CDR3 has 15 residues. The V gene end was trimmed by 4 bases and the J gene end by 8 bases; junction bases not matched to a gene: 12. CDR3 protein: CASSSSGGQAGGYTF. As DNA, the CDR3 is TGTGCCAGCAGCTCTTCAGGGGGCCAAGCGGGGGGCTACACCTTC.

This chain uses TRBV2 with TRBJ2-1; 7 positions match TRBD1. V lost 5 bases and J lost 1; bases outside the gene matches: 8. The CDR3 has 16 residues. The V gene's germline CDR1 is SNHLY and CDR2 FYNNEI. This CDR3 reads CASSRQGKQSYNEQFF. CDR3 bases: TGTGCCAGCAGTAGACAGGGAAAACAGTCCTACAATGAGCAGTTCTTC.

The rearrangement joins TRBV7-2 to TRBJ2-5; D call uncertain. Germline CDR1 is SGHTA and CDR2 is FQGNSA. V was trimmed by 1 base and J by 1 base, leaving 10 bases between them. The CDR3 has 15 amino acids. CDR3 sequence (DNA): TGTGCCAGCAGCTTAGTACCGGGTTTCCAAGAGACCCAGTACTTC. Protein sequence: CASSLVPGFQETQYF.

This clone was counted only a few times. The V call is TRBV19, the J call TRBJ2-2; D might be TRBD1 (6 bases). Trimming removed 6 bases from V and 5 bases from J, with 16 bases in between. Germline lookup yields CDR1 LNHDA and CDR2 SQIVND (reference sequence). The CDR3 is 15 residues long. CDR3: CASRGGRVRTGELFF. In nucleotides, the CDR3 is TGTGCCAGTAGAGGGGGTAGGGTCAGAACCGGGGAGCTGTTTTTT.